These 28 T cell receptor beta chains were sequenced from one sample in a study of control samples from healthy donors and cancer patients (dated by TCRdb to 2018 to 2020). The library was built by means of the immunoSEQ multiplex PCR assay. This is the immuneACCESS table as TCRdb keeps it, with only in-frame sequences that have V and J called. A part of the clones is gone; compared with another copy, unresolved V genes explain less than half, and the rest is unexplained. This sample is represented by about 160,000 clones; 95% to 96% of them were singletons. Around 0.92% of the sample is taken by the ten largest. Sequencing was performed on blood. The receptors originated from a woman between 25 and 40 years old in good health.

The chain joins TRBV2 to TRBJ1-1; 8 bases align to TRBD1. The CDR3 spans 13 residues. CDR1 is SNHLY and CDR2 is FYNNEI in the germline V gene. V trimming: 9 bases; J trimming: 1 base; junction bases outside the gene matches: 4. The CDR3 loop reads CARATGGNTEAFF. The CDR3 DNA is TGTGCCAGGGCTACAGGGGGGAACACTGAAGCTTTCTTT.

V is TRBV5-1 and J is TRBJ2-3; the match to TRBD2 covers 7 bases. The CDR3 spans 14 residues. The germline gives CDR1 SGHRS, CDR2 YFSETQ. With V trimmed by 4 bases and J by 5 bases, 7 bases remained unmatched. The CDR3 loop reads CASSLGGRVDTQYF. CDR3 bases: TGCGCCAGCAGCCTGGGAGGGAGGGTAGATACGCAGTATTTT.

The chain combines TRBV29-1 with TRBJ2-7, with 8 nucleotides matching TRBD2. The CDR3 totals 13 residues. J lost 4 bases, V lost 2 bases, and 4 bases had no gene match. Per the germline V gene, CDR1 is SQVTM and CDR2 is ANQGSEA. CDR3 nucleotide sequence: TGCAGCGTTGAAAACACTAGCGGTTACGAGCAGTACTTC. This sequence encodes CSVENTSGYEQYF.

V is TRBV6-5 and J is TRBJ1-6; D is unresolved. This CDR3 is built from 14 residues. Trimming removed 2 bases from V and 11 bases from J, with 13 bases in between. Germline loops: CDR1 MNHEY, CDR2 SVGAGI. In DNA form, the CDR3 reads TGTGCCAGCAGTTACCGACGAGCTGGAACACCCCTCCACTTT. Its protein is CASSYRRAGTPLHF.

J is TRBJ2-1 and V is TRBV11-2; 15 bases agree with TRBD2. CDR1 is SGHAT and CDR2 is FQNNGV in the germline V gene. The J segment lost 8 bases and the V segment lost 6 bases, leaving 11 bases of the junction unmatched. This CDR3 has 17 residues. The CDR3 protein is CASRRLGLAGGADEQFF. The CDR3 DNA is TGTGCCAGCAGGCGTCTAGGACTAGCGGGAGGGGCCGATGAGCAGTTCTTC.

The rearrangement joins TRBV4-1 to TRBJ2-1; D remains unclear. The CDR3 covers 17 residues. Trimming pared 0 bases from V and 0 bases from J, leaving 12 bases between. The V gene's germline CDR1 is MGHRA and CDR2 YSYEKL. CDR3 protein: CASSQDPIPSSYNEQFF. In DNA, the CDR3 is TGCGCCAGCAGCCAAGATCCAATACCTAGCTCCTACAATGAGCAGTTCTTC.

The CDR3 coding sequence is TGCGCCAGCAGCCAGGTGGAGGGACAGGGAGGTGAGCAGTTCTTC. Encoded protein: CASSQVEGQGGEQFF. The V gene is TRBV4-1, the J gene TRBJ2-1, with 9 nucleotides matching TRBD1. In germline, CDR1 is MGHRA, CDR2 YSYEKL. With 3 bases clipped from V and 9 bases from J, the junction kept 9 bases outside the gene matches. The CDR3 runs to 15 residues.

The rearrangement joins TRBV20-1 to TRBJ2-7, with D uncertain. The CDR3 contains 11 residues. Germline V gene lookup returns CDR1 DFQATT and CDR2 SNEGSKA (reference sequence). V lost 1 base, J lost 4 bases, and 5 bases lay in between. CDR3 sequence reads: CSARVGYEQYF. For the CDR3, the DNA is TGCAGTGCTAGAGTCGGGTACGAGCAGTACTTC.

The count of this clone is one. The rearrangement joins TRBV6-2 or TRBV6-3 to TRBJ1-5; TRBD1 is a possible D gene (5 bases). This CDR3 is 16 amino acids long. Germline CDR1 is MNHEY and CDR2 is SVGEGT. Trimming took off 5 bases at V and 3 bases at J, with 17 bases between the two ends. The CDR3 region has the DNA TGTGCCAGCAGTCTTAATTACCGGGGCCTCAATCAGCCCCAGCATTTT. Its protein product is CASSLNYRGLNQPQHF.

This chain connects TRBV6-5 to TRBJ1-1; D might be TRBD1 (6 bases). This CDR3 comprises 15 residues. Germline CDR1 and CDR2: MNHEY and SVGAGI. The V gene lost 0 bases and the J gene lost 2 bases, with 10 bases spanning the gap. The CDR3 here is CASSYSPRGNTEAFF. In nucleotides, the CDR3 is TGTGCCAGCAGTTACTCGCCCAGGGGAAACACTGAAGCTTTCTTT.

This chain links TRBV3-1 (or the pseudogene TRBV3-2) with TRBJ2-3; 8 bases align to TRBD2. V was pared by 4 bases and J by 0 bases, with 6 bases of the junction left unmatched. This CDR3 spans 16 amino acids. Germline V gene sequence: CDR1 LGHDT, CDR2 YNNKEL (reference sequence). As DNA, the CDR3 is TGTGCCAGCAGCCGAATAGCGGGACTCAGCACAGATACGCAGTATTTT. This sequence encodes CASSRIAGLSTDTQYF.

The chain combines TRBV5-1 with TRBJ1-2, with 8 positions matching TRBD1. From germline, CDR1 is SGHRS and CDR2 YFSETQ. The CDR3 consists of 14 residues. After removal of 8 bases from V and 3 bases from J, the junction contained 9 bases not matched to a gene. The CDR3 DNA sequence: TGCGCCAGTAAACTCGGACAGGGCGACTATGGCTACACCTTC. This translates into CASKLGQGDYGYTF.

The DNA of the CDR3 is TGTGCCATCAGCCTGGGACATTTATACGAGCAGTACTTC. Translation: CAISLGHLYEQYF. This chain uses TRBV10-3 with TRBJ2-7, with a weak D call TRBD1 (6 bases). Germline loops: CDR1 ENHRY, CDR2 SYGVKD. The length of the CDR3 is 13 residues. V lost 6 bases and J lost 4, with 13 bases in between.

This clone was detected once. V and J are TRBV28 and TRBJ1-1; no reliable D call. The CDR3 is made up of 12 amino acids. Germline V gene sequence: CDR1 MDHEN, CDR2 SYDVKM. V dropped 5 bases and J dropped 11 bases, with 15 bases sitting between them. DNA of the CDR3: TGTGCCAGCAGTCCTGGCGAGGCGGTGGCTTTCTTT. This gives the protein CASSPGEAVAFF.

CDR3 loop: CSIPPGTQETQYF. Written as DNA, the CDR3 is TGCAGCATCCCCCCCGGGACACAAGAGACCCAGTACTTC. V and J are TRBV29-1 and TRBJ2-5; D is perhaps TRBD1 (6 bases). This CDR3 is built from 13 residues. CDR1 and CDR2 from the germline V gene are SQVTM and ANQGSEA. Trimming shortened V by 8 bases and J by 2 bases, and 15 bases separated the two germline ends.

For the CDR3, the DNA is TGTGCCACCAGTGACCTTCGGGCTAATTCACCCCTCCACTTT. This sequence encodes CATSDLRANSPLHF. This chain uses TRBV24-1 with TRBJ1-6, with D uncertain. The length of the CDR3 is 14 residues. Deletions cut 4 bases from V and 6 bases from J, with 9 bases between. Germline loops: CDR1 KGHDR, CDR2 SFDVKD.

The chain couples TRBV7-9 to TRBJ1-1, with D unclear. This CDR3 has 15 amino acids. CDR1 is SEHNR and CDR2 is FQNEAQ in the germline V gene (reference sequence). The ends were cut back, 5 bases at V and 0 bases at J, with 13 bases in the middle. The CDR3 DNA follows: TGTGCCAGCAGCCCCCGGATGCTAATGAACACTGAAGCTTTCTTT. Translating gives CASSPRMLMNTEAFF.

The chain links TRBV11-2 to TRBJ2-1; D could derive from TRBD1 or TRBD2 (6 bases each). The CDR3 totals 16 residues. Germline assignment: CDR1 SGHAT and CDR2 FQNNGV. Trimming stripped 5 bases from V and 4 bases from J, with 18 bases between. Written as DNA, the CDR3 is TGTGCCAGCAGCCCCCTATGGGGGGCCAAGTACAATGAGCAGTTCTTC. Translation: CASSPLWGAKYNEQFF. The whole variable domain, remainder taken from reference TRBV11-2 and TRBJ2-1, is EAGVAQSPRYKIIEKRQSVAFWCNPISGHATLYWYQQILGQGPKLLIQFQNNGVVDDSQLPKDRFSAERLKGVDSTLKIQPAKLEDSAVYLCASSPLWGAKYNEQFFGPGTRLTVL.

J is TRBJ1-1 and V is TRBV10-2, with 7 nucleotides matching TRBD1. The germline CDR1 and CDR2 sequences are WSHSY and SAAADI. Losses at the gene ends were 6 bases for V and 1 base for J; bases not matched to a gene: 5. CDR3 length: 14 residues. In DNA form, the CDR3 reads TGCGCCAGCAGCTCTCGACAGGGGAACACTGAAGCTTTCTTT. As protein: CASSSRQGNTEAFF.

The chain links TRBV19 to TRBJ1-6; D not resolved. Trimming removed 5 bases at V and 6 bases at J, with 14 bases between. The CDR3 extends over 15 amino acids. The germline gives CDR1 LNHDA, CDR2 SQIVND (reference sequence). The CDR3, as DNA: TGTGCCAGTAGTTCCCACGGTACTCCTAATTCACCCCTCCACTTT. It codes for CASSSHGTPNSPLHF.

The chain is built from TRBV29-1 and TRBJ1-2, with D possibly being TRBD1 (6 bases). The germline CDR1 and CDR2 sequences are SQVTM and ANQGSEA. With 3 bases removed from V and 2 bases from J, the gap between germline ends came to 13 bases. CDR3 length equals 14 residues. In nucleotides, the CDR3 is TGCAGCGTTGAGAAAACGACAGGCAACTATGGCTACACCTTC. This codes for CSVEKTTGNYGYTF.

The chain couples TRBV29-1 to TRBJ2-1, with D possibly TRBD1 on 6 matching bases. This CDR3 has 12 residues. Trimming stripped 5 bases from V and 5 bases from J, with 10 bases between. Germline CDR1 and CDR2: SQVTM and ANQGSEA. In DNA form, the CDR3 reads TGCAGCGTTCCTGGGACAAACAATGAGCAGTTCTTC. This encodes CSVPGTNNEQFF.

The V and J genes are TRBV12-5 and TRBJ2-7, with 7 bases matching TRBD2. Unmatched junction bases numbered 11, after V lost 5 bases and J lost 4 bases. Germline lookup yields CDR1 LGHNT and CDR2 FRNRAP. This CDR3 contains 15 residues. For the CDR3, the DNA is TGTGCTAGTGGTCTGGGGCGGGGGAGCCCGTACGAGCAGTACTTC. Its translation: CASGLGRGSPYEQYF.

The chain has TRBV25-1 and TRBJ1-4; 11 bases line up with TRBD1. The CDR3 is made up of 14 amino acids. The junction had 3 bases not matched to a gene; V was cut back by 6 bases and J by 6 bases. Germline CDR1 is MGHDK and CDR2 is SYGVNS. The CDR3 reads CASRRTGGHEKLFF. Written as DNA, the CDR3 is TGTGCCAGCAGAAGGACAGGGGGCCATGAAAAACTGTTTTTT.

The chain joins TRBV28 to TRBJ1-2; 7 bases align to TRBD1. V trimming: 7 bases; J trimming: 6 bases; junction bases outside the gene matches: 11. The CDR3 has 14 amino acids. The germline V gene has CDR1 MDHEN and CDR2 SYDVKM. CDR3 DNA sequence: TGTGCCAGCAACCTAGGAGGGGGCCGCGATGGCTACACCTTC. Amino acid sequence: CASNLGGGRDGYTF.

In DNA form, the CDR3 reads TGCGCCAGCCGAAGGGCAACTAATGAAAAACTGTTTTTT. Translation gives CASRRATNEKLFF. The chain has TRBV5-1 and TRBJ1-4, with D unclear. This CDR3 spans 13 amino acids. The germline V gene has CDR1 SGHRS and CDR2 YFSETQ. Trimming took 7 bases from V and 0 from J, leaving 7 bases between them.

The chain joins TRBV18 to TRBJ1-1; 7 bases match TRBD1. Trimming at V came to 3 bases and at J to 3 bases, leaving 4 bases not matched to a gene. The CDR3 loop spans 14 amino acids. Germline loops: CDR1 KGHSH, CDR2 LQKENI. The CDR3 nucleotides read TGTGCCAGCTCACCGACAGGGTTTGACACTGAAGCTTTCTTT. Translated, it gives CASSPTGFDTEAFF.

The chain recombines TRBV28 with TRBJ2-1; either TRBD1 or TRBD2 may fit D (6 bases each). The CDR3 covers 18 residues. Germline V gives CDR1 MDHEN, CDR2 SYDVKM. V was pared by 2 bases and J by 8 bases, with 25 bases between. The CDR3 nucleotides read TGTGCCAGCAGTTTAAGTATATTTAGGGGGAGGTTCCCCCATGAGCAGTTCTTC. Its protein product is CASSLSIFRGRFPHEQFF.